These 27 T cell receptor beta chains came from one sample sequenced in a study of cytomegalovirus exposure and HLA in healthy donors. Primers for the PCR totalled 60 Vbeta and 13 Jbeta. Using immunoSEQ multiplex PCR, the repertoire was profiled, and TCRdb retains in-frame clones only, with some absent. Its listing shows about 140,000 clones. Material: PBMCs. The receptors derive from a woman between 18 and 30 years old in good health and CMV-seronegative.

The V and J genes are TRBV11-2 and TRBJ2-7, with TRBD2 as a possible D gene (5 bases). This CDR3 has 12 amino acids. Germline V gene data show CDR1 as SGHAT and CDR2 as FQNNGV. Trimming shortened V by 3 bases and J by 9 bases, and 12 bases separated the two germline ends. The CDR3 sequence is CASSFLQGRQYF. Here the CDR3 DNA reads TGTGCCAGCAGCTTTTTGCAAGGGAGGCAGTACTTC.

The chain employs TRBV9 and TRBJ2-7; 7 nucleotides line up with TRBD2. This CDR3 region has 16 residues. Germline V gene lookup returns CDR1 SGDLS and CDR2 YYNGEE. Trimming removed 4 bases from V and 5 bases from J; junction bases left unmatched: 15. The CDR3 spells CASSPIGGRAFNEQYF. CDR3 nucleotides: TGTGCCAGCAGCCCTATCGGTGGGAGGGCCTTCAACGAGCAGTACTTC.

The chain couples TRBV21-1 to TRBJ1-5; the table's D call, TRBD1, has no DNA check behind it. TRBV21-1 represents a pseudogene. The CDR3 length is 21 residues. CDR3: CASSKDTSGTGTPGGNQPQHF. The CDR3 DNA is TGTGCCAGCAGCAAAGATACCTCCGGGACAGGGACCCCCGGTGGCAATCAGCCCCAGCATTTT.

The chain has TRBV4-2 and TRBJ2-1; the match to TRBD1 covers 10 bases. This CDR3 is built from 15 residues. In germline, CDR1 is LGHNA, CDR2 YNFKEQ. Trimming at V came to 4 bases and at J to 11 bases, leaving 11 bases not matched to a gene. The CDR3 here is CASSLGGTGAAKQFF. DNA of the CDR3: TGTGCCAGCAGCCTCGGCGGGACAGGGGCCGCCAAGCAGTTCTTC.

The rearrangement uses TRBV28 and TRBJ1-1, with 9 bases aligning to TRBD1. Germline assignment: CDR1 MDHEN and CDR2 SYDVKM. V trimming: 5 bases; J trimming: 1 base; junction bases outside the gene matches: 11. CDR3 size: 17 residues. CDR3 in DNA: TGTGCCAGCAGTGTACCGGGACAGGGCGTTACGAACACTGAAGCTTTCTTT. It translates to CASSVPGQGVTNTEAFF. Supplemented by reference TRBV28 and TRBJ1-1, the full variable domain reads DVKVTQSSRYLVKRTGEKVFLECVQDMDHENMFWYRQDPGLGLRLIYFSYDVKMKEKGDIPEGYSVSREKKERFSLILESASTNQTSMYLCASSVPGQGVTNTEAFFGQGTRLTVV.

This chain joins TRBV11-2 and TRBJ2-7; 8 nucleotides match TRBD2. CDR3 length: 13 amino acids. Germline CDR1 reads SGHAT; CDR2 reads FQNNGV. The J segment lost 9 bases and the V segment lost 1 base, leaving 5 bases of the junction unmatched. This CDR3 reads CASSLGGLVGQYF. The CDR3, as DNA: TGTGCCAGCAGCTTAGGGGGACTAGTCGGGCAGTACTTC.

The chain couples TRBV5-1 to TRBJ2-7, with unresolved D. The CDR3 has 13 amino acids. Looked up from germline, CDR1 is SGHRS and CDR2 is YFSETQ. The V and J ends lost 4 bases and 2 bases respectively, with 10 bases between them. CDR3 protein: CASSPHSTYEQYF. DNA for the CDR3: TGCGCCAGCAGCCCCCACAGTACCTACGAGCAGTACTTC.

The chain has TRBV7-6 and TRBJ2-2, with D tentatively TRBD2 (5 bases). The CDR3 runs to 17 residues. V dropped 4 bases and J dropped 1 base, with 16 bases sitting between them. Germline V gene lookup returns CDR1 SGHVS and CDR2 FNYEAQ. The CDR3 sequence: CASSSSTAGLNTGELFF. In DNA, the CDR3 is TGTGCCAGCAGCTCATCTACTGCGGGTTTGAACACCGGGGAGCTGTTTTTT.

The chain couples TRBV11-3 to TRBJ2-1; D uncertain. CDR1 is SGHNT, CDR2 YENEEA, per germline. This CDR3 contains 12 residues. The germline V and J ends were trimmed by 4 bases and 14 bases, with 15 bases remaining between them. CDR3 nucleotides: TGTGCCAGCAGCTCATCCGAGGTCCAGAAGTTCTTC. It codes for CASSSSEVQKFF.

The chain couples TRBV7-6 to TRBJ2-2, with 8 bases aligning to TRBD2. J gave up 3 bases and V 5 bases, and 8 bases lay outside the gene matches. CDR1 SGHVS and CDR2 FNYEAQ come from the germline V gene. There are 16 residues in the CDR3. As DNA, the CDR3 is TGTGCCAGCAGCCGGAGCGGGAGCGGGTACACCGGGGAGCTGTTTTTT. It specifies CASSRSGSGYTGELFF.

The chain carries TRBV5-1 and TRBJ1-2; 11 bases map to TRBD1. This CDR3 spans 17 amino acids. V lost 3 bases to trimming and J lost 8 bases; unmatched junction nucleotides: 15. CDR1 SGHRS and CDR2 YFSETQ come from the germline V gene. The CDR3 bases are TGCGCCAGCAGCTCCACTTTTACCGGACAGGGGGCAGTCGGCTACACCTTC. Translated, it gives CASSSTFTGQGAVGYTF.

The rearrangement links TRBV6-5 to TRBJ1-4, with D uncertain. This CDR3 is built from 12 residues. Germline values: CDR1 MNHEY, CDR2 SVGAGI. V lost 5 bases, J lost 8 bases, and 9 bases lay in between. The CDR3 DNA is TGTGCCAGCAGTACTCGGTTCGAAAAACTGTTTTTT. Translating gives CASSTRFEKLFF.

This chain links TRBV5-1 with TRBJ2-3; 7 positions match TRBD2. The CDR3 consists of 15 residues. CDR1 and CDR2 (germline): SGHRS, YFSETQ. Trimming removed 3 bases from V and 0 bases from J; junction bases left unmatched: 4. This CDR3 reads CASSSSGMSTDTQYF. The CDR3 region has the DNA TGCGCCAGCAGCTCAAGCGGGATGAGCACAGATACGCAGTATTTT.

V usage is TRBV5-1 and J usage is TRBJ2-3; D is possibly TRBD2 (6 bases). V was clipped by 0 bases and J by 1 base, with 9 bases between them. The germline CDR1 and CDR2 sequences are SGHRS and YFSETQ. The CDR3 runs 15 residues. CDR3 loop: CASSLGGTRTDTQYF. The CDR3, as DNA: TGCGCCAGCAGCTTGGGTGGGACTCGCACAGATACGCAGTATTTT. Full variable domain (outside the CDR3, taken from reference TRBV5-1 and TRBJ2-3): KAGVTQTPRYLIKTRGQQVTLSCSPISGHRSVSWYQQTPGQGLQFLFEYFSETQRNKGNFPGRFSGRQFSNSRSEMNVSTLELGDSALYLCASSLGGTRTDTQYFGPGTRLTVL.

The chain combines TRBV19 with TRBJ2-1; 7 nucleotides agree with TRBD1. Trimming took 6 bases from V and 4 from J; bases not matched to a gene: 9. In germline, CDR1 is LNHDA, CDR2 SQIVND (reference sequence). This CDR3 is built from 15 residues. As DNA, the CDR3 is TGTGCCAGTAGGTCCCGGGACAGCCATTACAATGAGCAGTTCTTC. Its translation is CASRSRDSHYNEQFF.

The genes are TRBV5-6 and TRBJ1-2, with 7 bases matching TRBD1. The germline V gene encodes CDR1 SGHDT and CDR2 YYEEEE. CDR3 length: 15 amino acids. V trimming: 5 bases; J trimming: 8 bases; junction bases outside the gene matches: 15. CDR3: CASSPRQGASGGYTF. CDR3 nucleotide sequence: TGTGCCAGCAGTCCACGACAGGGAGCCTCCGGCGGCTACACCTTC.

The chain has TRBV2 and TRBJ2-1; TRBD1 matches at 7 bases. V gave up 7 bases and J gave up 7 bases; unmatched junction bases: 7. The CDR3 length is 13 residues. The germline V gene has CDR1 SNHLY and CDR2 FYNNEI. The CDR3, as DNA: TGTGCCAGCACCGAGATACAGGGGAATGAGCAGTTCTTC. Translating it yields CASTEIQGNEQFF.

The gene calls are TRBV6-6 and TRBJ1-1; 8 bases match TRBD1. Unmatched junction bases numbered 7, after V lost 6 bases and J lost 4 bases. This CDR3 region has 14 residues. The V gene's germline CDR1 is MNHNY and CDR2 SVGAGI (reference sequence). The chain's CDR3 is CASRTRQGRTEAFF. CDR3 DNA: TGTGCCAGCAGGACTAGACAGGGGCGCACTGAAGCTTTCTTT.

This chain uses TRBV7-8 with TRBJ2-7; 11 bases are a match to TRBD1. Germline assignment: CDR1 SGHVS and CDR2 FQNEAQ. The CDR3 runs 17 residues. Trimming cost V 1 base and J 5 bases; bases outside gene matches: 10. The CDR3 reads CASSLVGGQGGINEQYF. DNA of the CDR3: TGTGCCAGCAGCTTAGTCGGGGGACAGGGGGGAATCAACGAGCAGTACTTC. Based on the CDR3 plus reference TRBV7-8 and TRBJ2-7, the full variable domain is GAGVSQSPRYKVAKRGQDVALRCDPISGHVSLFWYQQALGQGPEFLTYFQNEAQLDKSGLPSDRFFAERPEGSVSTLKIQRTQQEDSAVYLCASSLVGGQGGINEQYFGPGTRLTVT.

The chain joins TRBV5-6 to TRBJ2-1; no firm D call. V gave up 2 bases and J gave up 13 bases, with 13 bases separating them. The CDR3 is made up of 12 amino acids. Germline-derived CDR1 and CDR2 are SGHDT and YYEEEE. The CDR3 DNA reads as TGTGCCAGCAGCTTACGGAGTACGATACAGTTCTTC. Protein: CASSLRSTIQFF.

The V gene is TRBV9, the J gene TRBJ1-3; the D is unclear. The CDR3 length is 16 residues. The V end lost 0 bases, the J end lost 0 bases, and 10 bases lay between the germline ends. CDR1 and CDR2 from the germline V gene are SGDLS and YYNGEE. CDR3 in DNA: TGTGCCAGCAGCGTAGGGGAAGGGAGCTCTGGAAACACCATATATTTT. This gives the protein CASSVGEGSSGNTIYF.

With regard to this clone: In the same sample, other DNA sequences code for this CDR3. J is TRBJ1-5 and V is TRBV19; D gene ambiguous. V was clipped by 3 bases and J by 0 bases, with 9 bases between them. The V gene's germline CDR1 is LNHDA and CDR2 SQIVND (reference sequence). This CDR3 comprises 15 residues. In nucleotides, the CDR3 is TGTGCCAGTAGTATCTCCAGTTATAGCAATCAGCCCCAGCATTTT. Its translation is CASSISSYSNQPQHF.

The gene calls are TRBV19 and TRBJ2-5; D is undetermined. V was pared by 5 bases and J by 4 bases, with 11 bases between. The germline CDR1 and CDR2 sequences are LNHDA and SQIVND (reference sequence). CDR3 size: 13 residues. The CDR3 DNA sequence: TGTGCCAGTAGTTTTCGCGATGGAGAGACCCAGTACTTC. Its protein is CASSFRDGETQYF.

The chain uses TRBV19 and TRBJ1-3, with TRBD1 identical over 7 bases. V shed 6 bases, J shed 0 bases, and the junction held 8 bases outside the gene matches. Germline V gives CDR1 LNHDA, CDR2 SQIVND (reference sequence). This CDR3 has 16 residues. The CDR3 coding sequence is TGTGCCAGTAGACGGGACAGTCATAGCTCTGGAAACACCATATATTTT. It codes for CASRRDSHSSGNTIYF. Drawing the rest from reference TRBV19 and TRBJ1-3, the complete variable domain is DGGITQSPKYLFRKEGQNVTLSCEQNLNHDAMYWYRQDPGQGLRLIYYSQIVNDFQKGDIAEGYSVSREKKESFPLTVTSAQKNPTAFYLCASRRDSHSSGNTIYFGEGSWLTVV.

The chain uses TRBV5-4 and TRBJ2-7; 8 nucleotides match TRBD2. The CDR3 spans 17 residues. Looked up from germline, CDR1 is SGHNT and CDR2 is YYREEE (reference sequence). V lost 0 bases and J lost 7; bases outside the gene matches: 15. CDR3 coding DNA: TGTGCCAGCAGCTTGGAAGGGGGAGCGGGAGTTTGGGGAGAGCAGTACTTC. Amino acid sequence: CASSLEGGAGVWGEQYF.

V usage is TRBV9 and J usage is TRBJ2-2, with 8 bases aligning to TRBD2. The CDR3 is made up of 16 amino acids. In germline, CDR1 is SGDLS, CDR2 YYNGEE. V was pared by 7 bases and J by 3 bases, with 11 bases of the junction left unmatched. CDR3 region: CASGSGSIRDTGELFF. The CDR3 DNA sequence: TGTGCCAGCGGGAGCGGGAGTATTAGGGACACCGGGGAGCTGTTTTTT.

The rearrangement uses TRBV2 and TRBJ2-7, with 12 nucleotides matching TRBD2. J lost 7 bases, V lost 6 bases, and 10 bases had no gene match. Per the germline V gene, CDR1 is SNHLY and CDR2 is FYNNEI. CDR3 length equals 15 residues. CDR3 sequence reads: CASRTRTSGDGEQYF. As DNA, the CDR3 is TGTGCCAGCAGGACACGGACTAGCGGGGATGGGGAGCAGTACTTC.